This paragraph reports one T cell receptor (beta chain). Original analysis: Reference gene primer amplification gave estimated nucleated cell counts. Sequenced by immunoSEQ multiplex PCR; TCRdb stores in-frame clones only, minus some. The V and J calls and clone size were taken over from that table, and D and trimming were inferred from the DNA. The sample holds approximately 160,000 clones; roughly nine tenths are singletons and the top ten take 3% to 4%. The CDR3 covers 16 residues. V trimming: 4 bases; J trimming: 0 bases; junction bases outside the gene matches: 7. CDR1 and CDR2 (germline): LNHDA, SQIVND (reference sequence). This entry belongs to a study of blood T cell repertoires in COVID-19. On the study more broadly: Collection of acute and convalescent COVID-19 samples took place in the United States, Italy and Spain. The cDNA or gDNA used as material had been derived from T cells, B-cell-depleted T cells, or PBMCs.

The V call is TRBV19, the J call TRBJ1-1; 8 nucleotides match TRBD1. The sample taken for sequencing was peripheral blood. This clonotype originated in a woman in her 70s with acute or convalescent COVID-19. As DNA, the CDR3 is TGTGCCAGTAGTAAGGGCAGGGGGCGCATGAACACTGAAGCTTTCTTT. Amino acids: CASSKGRGRMNTEAFF.